This passage covers 21 T cell receptor beta chains from one sample sequenced in a study of shared clonotypes between healthy human individuals. Data came from immunoSEQ multiplex PCR; TCRdb stores just in-frame clones and leaves some out. The sample yields about 2.4 million clones, 93% seen once. The specimen sequenced was naive CD4+ T cells from PBMCs. As to subset: CD45RA+ positively selected. Receptor source: a man aged 18 to 29 in good health. Some clones in this sample may be carry-over from other donors' samples.

V usage is TRBV25-1 and J usage is TRBJ1-2; 9 bases fit TRBD1. The CDR3 length is 13 residues. The V gene end was trimmed by 5 bases and the J gene end by 4 bases; junction bases not matched to a gene: 2. Germline lookup yields CDR1 MGHDK and CDR2 SYGVNS. CDR3 in amino acids: CASSWTGVYGYTF. The CDR3 bases are TGTGCCAGCAGTTGGACAGGGGTCTATGGCTACACCTTC.

This CDR3 is CASSVGQGAPYVLTF. The CDR3, as DNA: TGTGCCAGCAGCGTCGGACAGGGGGCTCCTTACGTCCTGACTTTC. V gene TRBV9 combines with J gene TRBJ2-6, with 11 nucleotides matching TRBD1. After removal of 2 bases from V and 11 bases from J, the junction contained 6 bases not matched to a gene. The CDR3 is 15 amino acids. Germline CDR1 reads SGDLS; CDR2 reads YYNGEE. The full variable domain, with the rest looked up from reference TRBV9 and TRBJ2-6, is DSGVTQTPKHLITATGQRVTLRCSPRSGDLSVYWYQQSLDQGLQFLIQYYNGEERAKGNILERFSAQQFPDLHSELNLSSLELGDSALYFCASSVGQGAPYVLTFGAGSRLTVL.

This chain joins TRBV19 and TRBJ2-1; D is possibly TRBD1 (6 bases). Germline values: CDR1 LNHDA, CDR2 SQIVND (reference sequence). The CDR3 is 16 amino acids. Trimming took 4 bases from V and 0 from J, leaving 13 bases between them. DNA of the CDR3: TGTGCCAGTAGTACTAATACAGGGAGCTCCTACAATGAGCAGTTCTTC. Protein product: CASSTNTGSSYNEQFF.

The genes are TRBV28 and TRBJ2-5; D is uncertain. The CDR3 runs 11 residues. Germline V lookup: CDR1 MDHEN, CDR2 SYDVKM. V lost 8 bases, J lost 7 bases, and 11 bases lay in between. CDR3: CASCNEGTQYF. DNA for the CDR3: TGTGCCAGCTGTAACGAAGGGACCCAGTACTTC. Complete variable domain (other parts from reference TRBV28 and TRBJ2-5): DVKVTQSSRYLVKRTGEKVFLECVQDMDHENMFWYRQDPGLGLRLIYFSYDVKMKEKGDIPEGYSVSREKKERFSLILESASTNQTSMYLCASCNEGTQYFGPGTRLLVL.

The chain employs TRBV7-2 and TRBJ2-1; 12 nucleotides agree with TRBD1. CDR1 and CDR2 (germline): SGHTA, FQGNSA. CDR3 length: 15 residues. Germline trimming cut 5 bases from V and 9 bases from J; bases unmatched to any gene: 8. The CDR3: CASSPRDRGRGEQFF. CDR3 coding DNA: TGTGCCAGCAGCCCCCGGGACAGGGGGCGCGGTGAGCAGTTCTTC.

In DNA form, the CDR3 reads TGTGCCAGCAGTGGGGCCCTACTCGTGACGTACTTC. It specifies CASSGALLVTYF. This chain connects TRBV6-1 to TRBJ2-7, with unresolved D. Germline lookup yields CDR1 MNHNS and CDR2 SASEGT. The CDR3 is 12 amino acids. V was clipped by 4 bases and J by 12 bases, with 16 bases between them.

This clone has a single count. The genes are TRBV4-1 and TRBJ1-2, with D unresolved. This CDR3 has 17 amino acids. Germline values: CDR1 MGHRA, CDR2 YSYEKL. V was pared by 1 base and J by 6 bases, with 21 bases between. CDR3: CASSQVVWPPKSHGYTF. For the CDR3, the DNA is TGCGCCAGCAGCCAAGTAGTGTGGCCCCCTAAGAGTCATGGCTACACCTTC.

As to this clone: Within the sample, other DNA sequences also encode this same CDR3. The rearrangement links TRBV6-6 to TRBJ1-5, with a weak D call TRBD1 (6 bases). CDR1 MNHNY and CDR2 SVGAGI come from the germline V gene (reference sequence). Trimming left V 6 bases short and J 0 bases short, with 9 bases between. There are 14 residues in the CDR3. CDR3 residues: CASRYRDSNQPQHF. The CDR3 DNA reads as TGTGCCAGCAGATACAGGGATAGCAATCAGCCCCAGCATTTT.

Comments on this clone: The germline gene is not matched at one end of the junction; a read error may be the cause. The sample contains more than one DNA sequence encoding this CDR3. This chain uses TRBV7-2 with TRBJ2-7; TRBD1 aligns across 7 bases. CDR3 size: 13 residues. Germline lookup yields CDR1 SGHTA and CDR2 FQGNSA. CDR3 coding DNA: TGTGCCAGTAGCTCGGGACAGACCTACGAGCAGTACTTC. Translated: CASSSGQTYEQYF.

The chain has TRBV9 and TRBJ1-1, with TRBD1 identical over 7 bases. The CDR3 has 16 residues. Trimming cost V 4 bases and J 0 bases; bases outside gene matches: 9. Germline CDR1 reads SGDLS; CDR2 reads YYNGEE. The CDR3 reads CASSKRGGQMNTEAFF. Here the CDR3 DNA reads TGTGCCAGCAGCAAAAGGGGGGGACAGATGAACACTGAAGCTTTCTTT.

This clone was seen only once. This sequence joins TRBV5-6 and TRBJ1-1; TRBD1 matches at 7 bases. The V gene's germline CDR1 is SGHDT and CDR2 YYEEEE. Trimming at V came to 4 bases and at J to 5 bases, leaving 11 bases not matched to a gene. CDR3 length equals 15 residues. Written as DNA, the CDR3 is TGTGCCAGCAGCGTCCGCAGGACAGGAAGAACTGAAGCTTTCTTT. This gives the protein CASSVRRTGRTEAFF. Variable domain in full (rest from reference TRBV5-6 and TRBJ1-1): DAGVTQSPTHLIKTRGQQVTLRCSPKSGHDTVSWYQQALGQGPQFIFQYYEEEERQRGNFPDRFSGHQFPNYSSELNVNALLLGDSALYLCASSVRRTGRTEAFFGQGTRLTVV.

Here the CDR3 DNA reads TGTGCCAGCAGCCAACCCGGTAGGGTTGGAGAGACCCAGTACTTC. As protein: CASSQPGRVGETQYF. V and J are TRBV27 and TRBJ2-5; D is uncertain. The germline V gene encodes CDR1 MNHEY and CDR2 SMNVEV (reference sequence). The length of the CDR3 is 15 residues. V lost 6 bases and J lost 4, with 18 bases in between.

This clone was recorded only once. The CDR3 DNA is TGTGCCAGCAGCCAAGTTATAGGGACAGCCTATTACGAGCAGTACTTC. It encodes CASSQVIGTAYYEQYF. V is TRBV4-2 and J is TRBJ2-7; TRBD1 agrees at 7 bases. After removal of 1 base from V and 4 bases from J, the junction contained 10 bases not matched to a gene. Germline V lookup: CDR1 LGHNA, CDR2 YNFKEQ. The CDR3 is 16 residues long.

The V gene is TRBV19, the J gene TRBJ1-2, with a weak D call TRBD1 (6 bases). V was pared by 8 bases and J by 3 bases, with 16 bases between. CDR1 and CDR2 from the germline V gene are LNHDA and SQIVND (reference sequence). This CDR3 spans 14 amino acids. CDR3 nucleotide sequence: TGTGCCAGTTGCGGGCAGGGGTACGACTATGGCTACACCTTC. Encoded protein: CASCGQGYDYGYTF.

About this clone: The same CDR3 arises from other DNA sequences in this sample as well. The J gene is TRBJ2-5, the V gene TRBV25-1; D gene unclear. The germline V and J ends were trimmed by 4 bases and 5 bases, with 5 bases remaining between them. The length of the CDR3 is 11 residues. Germline V gene sequence: CDR1 MGHDK, CDR2 SYGVNS. CDR3 amino acids: CASSASETQYF. CDR3 nucleotides: TGTGCCAGCAGTGCCTCGGAGACCCAGTACTTC.

The rearrangement joins TRBV5-5 to TRBJ2-7, with D possibly TRBD2 on 7 matching bases. CDR1 is SGHKS, CDR2 YYEKEE, per germline (reference sequence). The CDR3 contains 17 residues. Trimming shortened V by 0 bases and J by 0 bases, and 16 bases separated the two germline ends. The CDR3 coding sequence is TGTGCCAGCAGCTTGGATGCCAGGGGAGGGCCCTCCTACGAGCAGTACTTC. Amino acid sequence: CASSLDARGGPSYEQYF.

The chain carries TRBV28 and TRBJ1-2, with D maybe TRBD1 (6 bases). Trimming took 5 bases from V and 0 from J, leaving 13 bases between them. CDR3 size: 15 residues. In germline, CDR1 is MDHEN, CDR2 SYDVKM. The CDR3 protein is CASSTGFWANYGYTF. CDR3 sequence (DNA): TGTGCCAGCAGTACAGGGTTTTGGGCTAACTATGGCTACACCTTC.

This clone has a single count. The chain combines TRBV5-1 with TRBJ2-1; 9 bases agree with TRBD2. V shed 4 bases and J 6 bases; nucleotides not matched to a gene: 11. Germline V lookup: CDR1 SGHRS, CDR2 YFSETQ. This CDR3 contains 16 residues. The CDR3 bases are TGCGCCAGCAGCCCCCCGCGGGGGGGCGATCTCAATGAGCAGTTCTTC. This gives the protein CASSPPRGGDLNEQFF.

This chain joins TRBV7-9 and TRBJ2-1; the match to TRBD2 covers 11 bases. The CDR3 sequence is 16 residues long. With V trimmed by 3 bases and J by 6 bases, 7 bases remained unmatched. From germline, CDR1 is SEHNR and CDR2 FQNEAQ (reference sequence). The CDR3, as DNA: TGTGCCAGCAGCTTGGCACTAGCGGGAGTATCCAATGAGCAGTTCTTC. Translation: CASSLALAGVSNEQFF.

This chain uses TRBV7-2 with TRBJ2-2; D gene unclear. V shed 1 base and J shed 0 bases, with 9 bases lying between them. The CDR3 sequence is 16 residues long. Germline V gives CDR1 SGHTA, CDR2 FQGNSA. The CDR3, as DNA: TGTGCCAGCAGCTTAGAGCTTCTTCCGAACACCGGGGAGCTGTTTTTT. Its protein is CASSLELLPNTGELFF.

The chain recombines TRBV7-2 with TRBJ2-7, with 10 nucleotides matching TRBD1. The ends lost 3 bases at V and 5 bases at J; junction bases unmatched: 7. The CDR3 sequence is 15 residues long. Germline V gene sequence: CDR1 SGHTA, CDR2 FQGNSA. CDR3 sequence reads: CASSFWKGQGNEQYF. CDR3 DNA: TGTGCCAGCAGCTTTTGGAAGGGACAGGGGAACGAGCAGTACTTC.